This T cell receptor (beta chain) was recorded in a study of shared clonotypes between healthy human individuals. Sequenced by immunoSEQ multiplex PCR; TCRdb stores in-frame clones only, minus some. The table shows 400,000 or so clones, with about 97% occurring only once. From germline, CDR1 is MGHRA and CDR2 YSYEKL. The V end was cut by 0 bases, the J end by 2 bases, with 23 bases between. The CDR3 is made up of 20 amino acids. Material: memory CD8+ T cells sorted from blood. Stated subset: CD45RO+ cells pooled with CCR7-negative TemRA cells. The chain has TRBV4-1 and TRBJ2-4, with D perhaps matching TRBD2 (6 bases). This TCR came from a man between 25 and 39 years old in good health. The CDR3 DNA reads TGCGCCAGCAGCCAAGAGGCGGGCGAGGGGAGGAGCACCACCAAAAACATTCAGTACTTC. As protein: CASSQEAGEGRSTTKNIQYF.